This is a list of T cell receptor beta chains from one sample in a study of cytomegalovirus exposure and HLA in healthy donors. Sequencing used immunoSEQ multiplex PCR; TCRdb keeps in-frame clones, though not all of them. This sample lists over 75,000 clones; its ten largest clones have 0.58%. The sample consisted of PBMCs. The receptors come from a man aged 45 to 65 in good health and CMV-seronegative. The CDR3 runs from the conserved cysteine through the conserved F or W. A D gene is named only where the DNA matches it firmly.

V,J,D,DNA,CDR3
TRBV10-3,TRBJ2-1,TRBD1,TGTGCCATCAGAACCGGGACAGGGATGGACAATGAGCAGTTCTTC,CAIRTGTGMDNEQFF
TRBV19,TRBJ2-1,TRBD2,TGTGCCAGTAGTACCAGGGGACTAGCGGGGGGGTCCTCCTACAATGAGCAGTTCTTC,CASSTRGLAGGSSYNEQFF
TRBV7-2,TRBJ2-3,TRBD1,TGTGCCAGCAGCGAAACAGGGGGTGCAGATACGCAGTATTTT,CASSETGGADTQYF
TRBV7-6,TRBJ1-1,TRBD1,TGTGCCAGCAGCTTAGGGACCGGGACAGGGGGCCGTCAGACTGAAGCTTTCTTT,CASSLGTGTGGRQTEAFF
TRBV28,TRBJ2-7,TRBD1,TGTGCCAGCGGGACAGGGAACTCCTACGAGCAGTACTTC,CASGTGNSYEQYF
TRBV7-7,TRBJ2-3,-,TGTGCTAGCAGCTTAGGAGGGTCTCTCAAAGATACGCAGTATTTT,CASSLGGSLKDTQYF
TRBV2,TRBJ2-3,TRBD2,TGTGCCAGCAGTGAAGGGGGGCTAGCGGGGAGATCTAGCACAGATACGCAGTATTTT,CASSEGGLAGRSSTDTQYF
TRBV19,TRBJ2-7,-,TGTGCCAGTAGATTCACTTCCTCCTACGAGCAGTACTTC,CASRFTSSYEQYF
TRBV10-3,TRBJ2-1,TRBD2,TGTGCCACACTCCGGGGGGGCCCGGTCAATGAGCAGTTCTTC,CATLRGGPVNEQFF
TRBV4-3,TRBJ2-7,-,TGCGCCAGCAGCCAAGAGCGGGCGTACTACGAGCAGTACTTC,CASSQERAYYEQYF
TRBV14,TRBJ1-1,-,TGTGCCAGCAGCCAAGAGAGTAACACTGAAGCTTTCTTT,CASSQESNTEAFF
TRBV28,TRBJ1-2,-,TGTGCCAGCAGTTTATCAGGGGATGGCTACACCTTC,CASSLSGDGYTF
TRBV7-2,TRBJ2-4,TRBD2,TGTGCCAGCAGCCGGCAGCGGGGAGGCAAAAACATTCAGTACTTC,CASSRQRGGKNIQYF
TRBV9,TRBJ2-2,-,TGTGCCAGCAGCGTAACCCCCCTAACGTCCGGGGAGCTGTTTTTT,CASSVTPLTSGELFF
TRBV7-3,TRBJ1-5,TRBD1,TGTGCCAGCAGCTTAGGGACAGTCATCGACCAGCCCCAGCATTTT,CASSLGTVIDQPQHF
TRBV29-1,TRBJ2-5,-,TGCAGCGCGATCGGACTTAAGTACCAAGAGACCCAGTACTTC,CSAIGLKYQETQYF
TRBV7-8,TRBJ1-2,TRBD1,TGTGCCAGCACCCTAAGGGACAGGGGGAGCTATGGCTACACCTTC,CASTLRDRGSYGYTF
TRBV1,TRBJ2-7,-,TGCACCAGCAGCCAAGATTTGGCTTTTCCTAGCGGAGACTACGAGCAGTACTTC,CTSSQDLAFPSGDYEQYF
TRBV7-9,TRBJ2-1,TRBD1,TGTGCCAGCAGCCGAGCGAAAAGGACAGGTTACAATGAGCAGTTCTTC,CASSRAKRTGYNEQFF
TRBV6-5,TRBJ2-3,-,TGTGCCAGCAGTTACGGAGTTAGCACAGATACGCAGTATTTT,CASSYGVSTDTQYF
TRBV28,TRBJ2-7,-,TGTGCCAGCGTTGGGACTCCCTCCTACGAGCAGTACTTC,CASVGTPSYEQYF
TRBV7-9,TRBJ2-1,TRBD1,TGTGCCAGAGGGGACAGGGACTATGAGCAGTTCTTC,CARGDRDYEQFF
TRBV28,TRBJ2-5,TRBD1,TGTGCCAGCAGTTCAACAGGGGGAGGAGAGACCCAGTACTTC,CASSSTGGGETQYF
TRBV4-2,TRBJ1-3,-,TGTGCCAGCAGCCAAGAGGGCAACTCTGGAAACACCATATATTTT,CASSQEGNSGNTIYF
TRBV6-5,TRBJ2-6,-,TGTGCCAGCAGTATGGTCGGTGGGGCCAACGTCCTGACTTTC,CASSMVGGANVLTF
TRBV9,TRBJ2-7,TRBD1,TGTGCCAGCAGCGTAGGGGGACAGGGGGCGGCCGAGCAGTACTTC,CASSVGGQGAAEQYF
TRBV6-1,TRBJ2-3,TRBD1,TGTGCCAGCAGTGAACTGGGGACAGGGGTCACAGATACGCAGTATTTT,CASSELGTGVTDTQYF
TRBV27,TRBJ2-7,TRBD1,TGTGCCAGCAGTTTAAGGGACAGAAACTACGAGCAGTACTTC,CASSLRDRNYEQYF